This entry lists 20 T cell receptor beta chains sequenced from one sample in a study of vaccination and CD4 T cells after COVID-19 (dated by TCRdb to between 2021 and 2022). Library preparation used PCR. Instrument used: Illumina iSeq 100. DNA from cultured CD4+ T cells underwent TCR sequencing with the Oncomine TCR Beta short-read assay at the Johns Hopkins FTIC core. In-frame beta chains were kept once TCRdb had trimmed the public reads at Q25 with fastp and called clones with MiXCR. Each entry merges the rows of one CDR3 protein and shows their most common DNA and genes. The sample table shows roughly 15,000 distinct CDR3 sequences, and 48% are seen once. The biggest ten clones account for more than 13% of the sample. The sample's treatment or condition label is to be understood as: approximately 9-day PBMC culture with coronavirus spike peptide pools or control peptides (ViraFEST assay). Their target antigens are unknown.

Sequencing was done on a sample of CD4+ T cells from blood, cultured in vitro. The receptors were sampled from a human donor who had recovered from COVID-19.

This rearrangement joins TRBV7-9 to TRBJ2-2; D remains unclear. Looked up from germline, CDR1 is SEHNR and CDR2 is FQNEAQ (reference sequence). The length of the CDR3 is 11 residues. V was clipped by 5 bases and J by 11 bases, with 9 bases between them. The CDR3 loop is CASSAQSELFF. CDR3 sequence (DNA): TGTGCCAGCAGCGCCCAAAGCGAGCTGTTTTTT.

This chain joins TRBV7-9 and TRBJ2-5; 9 bases fit TRBD1. This CDR3 comprises 16 residues. The germline V gene has CDR1 SEHNR and CDR2 FQNEAQ (reference sequence). Germline trimming cut 5 bases from V and 7 bases from J; bases unmatched to any gene: 14. This chain's CDR3 is CASSQVGTGKMGTQYF. In DNA, the CDR3 is TGTGCCAGCAGCCAGGTCGGGACAGGGAAGATGGGGACCCAGTACTTC.

By its share, this clonotype is medium-sized. The V gene is TRBV12-3 or TRBV12-4, the J gene TRBJ1-1, with D uncertain. V was cut by 6 bases and J by 3 bases, with 17 bases left in between. This CDR3 region has 15 residues. CDR3 bases: TGTGCCAGCAGCCGGGATCCTTTAGTGGACACTGAAGCTTTCTTT. This encodes CASSRDPLVDTEAFF.

This chain connects TRBV11-2 to TRBJ2-7; the D gene is possibly TRBD2 (5 bases). The CDR3 consists of 20 residues. V gave up 4 bases and J gave up 0 bases, with 28 bases separating them. Germline V gene lookup returns CDR1 SGHAT and CDR2 FQNNGV. CDR3 sequence (DNA): TGTGCCAGCAGCTCCCTCCACCAACGGACTGGGTCCCCTCTCTCCTACGAGCAGTACTTC. Translating gives CASSSLHQRTGSPLSYEQYF.

The chain recombines TRBV20-1 with TRBJ2-3; D possibly matches TRBD1 or TRBD2 (5 bases each). The ends were cut back, 6 bases at V and 3 bases at J, with 13 bases in the middle. This CDR3 comprises 13 residues. Germline CDR1 DFQATT, CDR2 SNEGSKA (reference sequence). The CDR3, as DNA: TGCAGTGCCGGCCGGGACCCGACAGATACGCAGTATTTT. This codes for CSAGRDPTDTQYF.

J is TRBJ2-1 and V is TRBV24-1, with D possibly being TRBD2 (6 bases). This CDR3 has 12 amino acids. From germline, CDR1 is KGHDR and CDR2 SFDVKD. The V gene lost 4 bases and the J gene lost 10 bases, with 10 bases spanning the gap. The CDR3, as DNA: TGTGCCACCAGTGAGGAGGGGCACGAGCAGTTCTTC. It yields the protein CATSEEGHEQFF.

V gene TRBV11-1 combines with J gene TRBJ2-5, with 7 bases fitting TRBD1. The CDR3 is 13 residues long. Germline V CDR1 and CDR2: SGHAT, FQDESV (reference sequence). Losses at the gene ends were 3 bases for V and 4 bases for J; bases not matched to a gene: 2. The CDR3 DNA reads as TGTGCCAGCAGCTTCCCAGGGGGAGAGACCCAGTACTTC. Residues: CASSFPGGETQYF.

The J gene is TRBJ2-3, the V gene TRBV7-8; possible D gene TRBD2, 5 bases. CDR1 and CDR2 (germline): SGHVS, FQNEAQ. The CDR3 runs to 14 residues. Trimming took off 5 bases at V and 2 bases at J, with 11 bases between the two ends. The CDR3 bases are TGTGCCAGCAGCCATCCCGGGAACACAGATACGCAGTATTTT. Protein: CASSHPGNTDTQYF.

The V call is TRBV27, the J call TRBJ2-7, with D possibly being TRBD1 (5 bases). The CDR3 loop spans 13 amino acids. Germline-derived CDR1 and CDR2 are MNHEY and SMNVEV (reference sequence). Trimming pared 3 bases from V and 6 bases from J, leaving 12 bases between. The CDR3 sequence is CASSFQGSGEQYF. CDR3 in DNA: TGTGCCAGCAGTTTTCAGGGTTCAGGCGAGCAGTACTTC.

This clonotype has only one observation. V is TRBV12-3 or TRBV12-4 and J is TRBJ1-5, with 9 bases identical to TRBD1. The V and J ends lost 6 bases and 6 bases, in that order; junction bases with no gene match: 12. CDR3 length: 16 amino acids. CDR3 region: CASSQPGQGLGQPQHF. For the CDR3, the DNA is TGTGCCAGCAGCCAACCCGGACAGGGGCTGGGTCAGCCCCAGCATTTT.

The chain recombines TRBV7-3 with TRBJ1-2; 8 bases match TRBD1. The germline CDR1 and CDR2 sequences are SGHTA and FQGTGA. The CDR3 is 13 residues long. Trimming cost V 5 bases and J 7 bases; bases outside gene matches: 6. CDR3 region: CASSPGQDLGYTF. The CDR3 region has the DNA TGTGCCAGCAGCCCGGGACAGGATCTTGGCTACACCTTC. The complete variable domain, with remaining parts taken from reference TRBV7-3 and TRBJ1-2, reads GAGVSQTPSNKVTEKGKYVELRCDPISGHTALYWYRQSLGQGPEFLIYFQGTGAADDSGLPNDRFFAVRPEGSVSTLKIQRTERGDSAVYLCASSPGQDLGYTFGSGTRLTVV.

This chain uses TRBV28 with TRBJ1-2, with D tentatively TRBD1 (6 bases). CDR3 length equals 17 residues. V was trimmed by 3 bases and J by 1 base, leaving 18 bases between them. CDR1 is MDHEN and CDR2 is SYDVKM in the germline V gene. CDR3 protein: CASSFRGFDRYNYGYTF. CDR3 bases: TGTGCCAGCAGTTTTAGGGGGTTTGATCGGTATAACTATGGCTACACCTTC.

V is TRBV11-3 and J is TRBJ2-3, with TRBD2 matching over 8 bases. The junction had 10 bases not matched to a gene; V was cut back by 5 bases and J by 3 bases. Germline CDR1 reads SGHNT; CDR2 reads YENEEA. The CDR3 covers 16 residues. This chain's CDR3 is CASSTHNGGRTDTQYF. The DNA of the CDR3 is TGTGCCAGCAGCACCCACAACGGCGGGAGGACAGATACGCAGTATTTT.

In its sample, this clonotype was seen a few times. The CDR3 region is CSASRDSIPAGYTF. The CDR3, as DNA: TGCAGTGCTAGTAGGGACTCAATACCTGCTGGCTACACCTTC. This chain links TRBV20-1 with TRBJ1-2; a weak D match, TRBD1 (5 bases). This CDR3 comprises 14 residues. Trimming removed 3 bases from V and 7 bases from J, with 18 bases in between. Germline CDR1 reads DFQATT; CDR2 reads SNEGSKA (reference sequence).

V gene TRBV6-1 combines with J gene TRBJ2-5, with D possibly matching TRBD1 (6 bases). Germline V gene sequence: CDR1 MNHNS, CDR2 SASEGT. Trimming took 5 bases from V and 5 from J, leaving 21 bases between them. This CDR3 is built from 16 residues. The CDR3, as DNA: TGTGCCAGCAGTCACCCCGCCGACAGGTCGTTGGAGACCCAGTACTTC. Its protein is CASSHPADRSLETQYF.

This chain links TRBV6-1 with TRBJ2-1, with 7 bases lining up with TRBD2. Trimming took 5 bases from V and 10 from J; bases not matched to a gene: 14. The CDR3 covers 15 residues. Per germline, CDR1 MNHNS and CDR2 SASEGT. In nucleotides, the CDR3 is TGTGCCAGCAGTCCAGCGGGACGCAGGGTTCCGGAGCAGTTCTTC. Its protein product is CASSPAGRRVPEQFF.

The V call is TRBV7-2, the J call TRBJ1-6; 9 bases match TRBD1. Germline V gene data show CDR1 as SGHTA and CDR2 as FQGNSA. The V segment lost 2 bases and the J segment 7 bases; nucleotides outside the gene matches: 3. CDR3 length: 15 residues. Here the CDR3 DNA reads TGTGCCAGCAGCTTACTAGGACAGGGGAATTCACCCCTCCACTTT. The encoded protein is CASSLLGQGNSPLHF.

The chain carries TRBV19 and TRBJ2-1; D may be TRBD2 (6 bases). The CDR3 is 14 residues long. The germline V gene has CDR1 LNHDA and CDR2 SQIVND (reference sequence). The V gene lost 2 bases and the J gene lost 7 bases, with 12 bases spanning the gap. CDR3 sequence reads: CASSIRAGSNEQFF. DNA for the CDR3: TGTGCCAGTAGTATAAGAGCGGGCAGTAATGAGCAGTTCTTC.

This clonotype was seen just once. The chain joins TRBV2 to TRBJ1-1; 7 bases are a match to TRBD1. This CDR3 region has 13 residues. In germline, CDR1 is SNHLY, CDR2 FYNNEI. V lost 6 bases, J lost 7 bases, and 8 bases stayed unmatched. CDR3 region: CASSGQDRDEAFF. Here the CDR3 DNA reads TGTGCCAGCAGCGGGCAAGACAGGGATGAAGCTTTCTTT.

This clonotype was found once. This chain links TRBV5-1 with TRBJ2-3; the D call may be TRBD1 or TRBD2 (5 bases each). V was pared by 0 bases and J by 2 bases, with 10 bases between. The CDR3 sequence is 15 residues long. The germline V gene has CDR1 SGHRS and CDR2 YFSETQ. In DNA form, the CDR3 reads TGCGCCAGCAGCTTGGTGAAGGGGACCACAGATACGCAGTATTTT. Translating gives CASSLVKGTTDTQYF.